The 27 T cell receptor beta chains below were found in one sample sequenced in a study of preoperative IRX-2 immunotherapy in early breast cancer. Treatment indicated: preoperative locoregional IRX-2 cytokine immunotherapy. Profiling relied on immunoSEQ multiplex PCR, and the TCRdb table lists in-frame clones only, not all of them. The repertoire consists of around 88,000 clones, with roughly 90% occurring once and the leading ten covering about 1.9%. Source: tumor tissue, taken after IRX-2 immunotherapy. These receptors were obtained from a human donor with breast cancer.

The J gene is TRBJ2-7, the V gene TRBV28, with D perhaps given as TRBD1 or TRBD2 (6 bases each). The germline CDR1 and CDR2 sequences are MDHEN and SYDVKM. The CDR3 has 14 amino acids. V was trimmed by 3 bases and J by 4 bases, leaving 13 bases between them. The CDR3 region has the DNA TGTGCCAGCAGTTTCAGGCAGGGGAGGTACGAGCAGTACTTC. Residues: CASSFRQGRYEQYF.

The CDR3 DNA follows: TGTGCCAGCAGACCAGGGTTGTCCTACAATGAGCAGTTCTTC. It yields the protein CASRPGLSYNEQFF. The chain uses TRBV6-8 and TRBJ2-1; D might be TRBD1 (5 bases). This CDR3 spans 14 amino acids. The germline V and J ends were trimmed by 6 bases and 1 base, with 10 bases remaining between them. Germline loops: CDR1 MNHGY, CDR2 SAAAGT.

This clone was seen at least ten times. This rearrangement joins TRBV6-8 to TRBJ2-2; D call uncertain. Trimming left V 4 bases short and J 1 base short, with 1 base between. This CDR3 spans 12 amino acids. Germline-derived CDR1 and CDR2 are MNHGY and SAAAGT. The CDR3 DNA reads TGTGCCAGCAGTTTGAACACCGGGGAGCTGTTTTTT. Translating gives CASSLNTGELFF.

The chain carries TRBV11-3 and TRBJ1-5, with TRBD1 matching over 8 bases. Per germline, CDR1 SGHNT and CDR2 YENEEA. The CDR3 has 17 residues. V shed 5 bases, J shed 1 base, and the junction held 10 bases outside the gene matches. The CDR3 DNA reads as TGTGCCAGCAGCGCTCTCAGGGGGCGGATAAGCAATCAGCCCCAGCATTTT. As protein: CASSALRGRISNQPQHF.

The V call is TRBV28, the J call TRBJ2-7, with TRBD1 as a possible D gene (5 bases). The germline V and J ends were trimmed by 8 bases and 3 bases, with 11 bases remaining between them. The germline gives CDR1 MDHEN, CDR2 SYDVKM. This CDR3 has 12 amino acids. CDR3 sequence: CASSTQVYEQYF. CDR3 nucleotides: TGTGCCAGCTCCACACAGGTCTACGAGCAGTACTTC.

The rearrangement uses TRBV6-8 and TRBJ1-2, with D possibly being TRBD1 (5 bases). CDR1 MNHGY and CDR2 SAAAGT come from the germline V gene. CDR3 length equals 13 residues. V lost 7 bases and J lost 1, with 10 bases in between. CDR3 nucleotides: TGTGCCAGCACCACGACAGATAACTATGGCTACACCTTC. It specifies CASTTTDNYGYTF.

The chain combines TRBV7-8 with TRBJ1-5; D not resolved. Germline values: CDR1 SGHVS, CDR2 FQNEAQ. Trimming cost V 5 bases and J 1 base, with 6 bases left between them. The CDR3 is 13 amino acids. In DNA form, the CDR3 reads TGTGCCAGCAGCCACAACAGCAATCAGCCCCAGCATTTT. Amino acids: CASSHNSNQPQHF.

This clone is a singleton in its sample. The chain couples TRBV29-1 to TRBJ1-4, with D unclear. The V gene lost 4 bases and the J gene lost 8 bases, with 14 bases spanning the gap. Germline CDR1 SQVTM, CDR2 ANQGSEA. The CDR3 has 13 amino acids. CDR3 in DNA: TGCAGCGTTGGGTATAGCGGATACGAAAAACTGTTTTTT. It specifies CSVGYSGYEKLFF.

This clone was detected once. The chain is built from TRBV28 and TRBJ1-1, with 7 bases identical to TRBD1. CDR3 length equals 13 residues. Germline V lookup: CDR1 MDHEN, CDR2 SYDVKM. V trimming: 11 bases; J trimming: 5 bases; junction bases outside the gene matches: 11. The CDR3 coding sequence is TGTGCCGGTAACCCTGCAGGGGGAACTGAAGCTTTCTTT. It specifies CAGNPAGGTEAFF. Drawing the rest from reference TRBV28 and TRBJ1-1, the complete variable domain is DVKVTQSSRYLVKRTGEKVFLECVQDMDHENMFWYRQDPGLGLRLIYFSYDVKMKEKGDIPEGYSVSREKKERFSLILESASTNQTSMYLCAGNPAGGTEAFFGQGTRLTVV.

The chain is built from TRBV5-1 and TRBJ2-3; 8 positions match TRBD2. CDR3 length: 14 amino acids. Per the germline V gene, CDR1 is SGHRS and CDR2 is YFSETQ. V lost 5 bases, J lost 5 bases, and 7 bases stayed unmatched. CDR3 protein: CASRRTSSEDTQYF. CDR3 coding DNA: TGCGCCAGCAGACGGACTAGCTCGGAAGATACGCAGTATTTT. Drawing the rest from reference TRBV5-1 and TRBJ2-3, the complete variable domain is KAGVTQTPRYLIKTRGQQVTLSCSPISGHRSVSWYQQTPGQGLQFLFEYFSETQRNKGNFPGRFSGRQFSNSRSEMNVSTLELGDSALYLCASRRTSSEDTQYFGPGTRLTVL.

The chain uses TRBV11-3 and TRBJ2-5, with a weak D call TRBD2 (5 bases). CDR3 size: 14 residues. Deletions cut 3 bases from V and 8 bases from J, with 16 bases between. The germline V gene has CDR1 SGHNT and CDR2 YENEEA. The CDR3 coding sequence is TGTGCCAGCAGCTTTAGGTTGGGAGTGAACACCCAGTACTTC. It specifies CASSFRLGVNTQYF. Together with reference TRBV11-3 and TRBJ2-5, the CDR3 gives the full variable domain: EAGVVQSPRYKIIEKKQPVAFWCNPISGHNTLYWYLQNLGQGPELLIRYENEEAVDDSQLPKDRFSAERLKGVDSTLKIQPAELGDSAVYLCASSFRLGVNTQYFGPGTRLLVL.

This clone was seen once. The rearrangement joins TRBV11-3 to TRBJ2-7, with a tentative D call TRBD1 (5 bases). The CDR3 is made up of 15 amino acids. V dropped 5 bases and J dropped 2 bases, with 16 bases sitting between them. The germline gives CDR1 SGHNT, CDR2 YENEEA. The CDR3 here is CASSLTQGNPYEQYF. The CDR3 DNA reads as TGTGCCAGCAGCCTGACTCAGGGTAACCCCTACGAGCAGTACTTC.

The V gene is TRBV5-1, the J gene TRBJ2-2, with a tentative D call TRBD2 (6 bases). V was cut by 4 bases and J by 3 bases, with 13 bases left in between. Germline V CDR1 and CDR2: SGHRS, YFSETQ. This CDR3 comprises 15 residues. CDR3 nucleotides: TGCGCCAGCAGCCGGGTTGAGCGGGACACCGGGGAGCTGTTTTTT. It specifies CASSRVERDTGELFF.

V is TRBV6-8 and J is TRBJ1-1; TRBD1 matches at 7 bases. Germline CDR1 and CDR2: MNHGY and SAAAGT. This CDR3 is 15 amino acids long. Unmatched junction bases numbered 11, after V lost 6 bases and J lost 4 bases. This CDR3 is CASRPTRGDLTEAFF. The CDR3 DNA follows: TGTGCCAGCAGGCCAACCAGGGGGGACCTCACTGAAGCTTTCTTT.

The sample holds one count of this clone. The chain has TRBV19 and TRBJ1-5; tentatively, D is TRBD1 (5 bases). Trimming pared 3 bases from V and 0 bases from J, leaving 9 bases between. The CDR3 length is 15 residues. Looked up from germline, CDR1 is LNHDA and CDR2 is SQIVND (reference sequence). As DNA, the CDR3 is TGTGCCAGTAGTATGGGGACCTTTAGCAATCAGCCCCAGCATTTT. Translating gives CASSMGTFSNQPQHF.

The CDR3 nucleotides read TGTGCCAGCCCCTCGAGAGACAACACTGAAGCTTTCTTT. Its protein product is CASPSRDNTEAFF. The chain recombines TRBV19 with TRBJ1-1, with no clear D. Trimming left V 9 bases short and J 2 bases short, with 13 bases between. Germline V gene sequence: CDR1 LNHDA, CDR2 SQIVND (reference sequence). CDR3 length: 13 amino acids. Looking up the rest from reference TRBV19 and TRBJ1-1 gives the full variable domain: DGGITQSPKYLFRKEGQNVTLSCEQNLNHDAMYWYRQDPGQGLRLIYYSQIVNDFQKGDIAEGYSVSREKKESFPLTVTSAQKNPTAFYLCASPSRDNTEAFFGQGTRLTVV.

This chain links TRBV19 with TRBJ2-4; 9 bases align to TRBD1. V shed 5 bases and J 7 bases; nucleotides not matched to a gene: 9. Germline V gene data show CDR1 as LNHDA and CDR2 as SQIVND (reference sequence). The CDR3 extends over 15 amino acids. CDR3 bases: TGTGCCAGTAGTCCGACCATCGGACAGGGGAACATTCAGTACTTC. This codes for CASSPTIGQGNIQYF.

V and J are TRBV28 and TRBJ1-5; the D is unclear. Between the trimmed V and J ends, which lost 4 bases and 8 bases, there was a span of 12 bases. Per the germline V gene, CDR1 is MDHEN and CDR2 is SYDVKM. This CDR3 is 13 amino acids long. The CDR3 region is CASSSGVVEPQHF. CDR3 DNA sequence: TGTGCCAGCAGTTCAGGAGTTGTTGAGCCCCAGCATTTT.

This chain uses TRBV30 with TRBJ2-5; D may match TRBD1 or TRBD2 (5 bases each). CDR1 is GTSNPN, CDR2 SVGIG, per germline (reference sequence). This CDR3 region has 14 residues. V lost 0 bases and J 0 bases, leaving 8 bases between the germline ends. The CDR3 reads CAWSVGGNQETQYF. CDR3 in DNA: TGTGCCTGGAGTGTTGGGGGAAACCAAGAGACCCAGTACTTC.

V usage is TRBV23-1 and J usage is TRBJ2-3, with D uncertain. TRBV23-1 is classed as an ORF, of uncertain function. Trimming stripped 6 bases from V and 0 bases from J, with 16 bases between. This CDR3 spans 16 amino acids. The CDR3 DNA reads as TGCGCCAGCAGCCAAGAACTCGCGGTAAGCACAGATACGCAGTATTTT. Its translation is CASSQELAVSTDTQYF.

The V call is TRBV29-1, the J call TRBJ1-2, with D possibly matching TRBD1 (6 bases). Deletions cut 6 bases from V and 6 bases from J, with 17 bases between. CDR3 size: 13 residues. Germline loops: CDR1 SQVTM, CDR2 ANQGSEA. The CDR3 nucleotides read TGCAGCGTCCTGGGGGGGGCACTCAATGGCTACACCTTC. This encodes CSVLGGALNGYTF.

This chain connects TRBV19 to TRBJ1-2; D perhaps matches TRBD1 (6 bases). Trimming pared 3 bases from V and 6 bases from J, leaving 20 bases between. The CDR3 contains 16 residues. Germline V lookup: CDR1 LNHDA, CDR2 SQIVND (reference sequence). The CDR3 spells CASSIGGRLLGNGYTF. CDR3 coding DNA: TGTGCCAGTAGTATCGGGGGGCGCCTTTTAGGTAATGGCTACACCTTC.

V gene TRBV11-3 combines with J gene TRBJ1-3, with D possibly being TRBD1 (5 bases). CDR3 size: 15 residues. The germline V gene has CDR1 SGHNT and CDR2 YENEEA. V lost 4 bases and J lost 2, with 12 bases in between. CDR3 sequence reads: CASSSNGTPGNTIYF. In DNA, the CDR3 is TGTGCCAGCAGCTCTAACGGGACGCCTGGAAACACCATATATTTT.

V is TRBV10-2 and J is TRBJ1-3; possible D gene TRBD1, 5 bases. Trimming took off 7 bases at V and 4 bases at J, with 14 bases between the two ends. This CDR3 comprises 14 residues. CDR1 and CDR2 from the germline V gene are WSHSY and SAAADI. As DNA, the CDR3 is TGCGCCAGCACAGACAAGGGGCTGGGAAACACCATATATTTT. It codes for CASTDKGLGNTIYF.

The rearrangement uses TRBV5-1 and TRBJ2-1, with 11 bases fitting TRBD2. Trimming removed 5 bases from V and 9 bases from J; junction bases left unmatched: 7. The germline V gene encodes CDR1 SGHRS and CDR2 YFSETQ. This CDR3 is built from 14 residues. CDR3 residues: CASSGTSGSREQFF. The CDR3 bases are TGCGCCAGCAGTGGAACTAGCGGGAGCCGTGAGCAGTTCTTC.

The chain uses TRBV28 and TRBJ1-5, with D perhaps matching TRBD1 (5 bases). The germline V gene has CDR1 MDHEN and CDR2 SYDVKM. The V end was cut by 7 bases, the J end by 2 bases, with 15 bases between. The CDR3 has 15 residues. The CDR3 loop reads CASNPYRPGNQPQHF. Here the CDR3 DNA reads TGTGCCAGCAACCCCTACAGGCCGGGCAATCAGCCCCAGCATTTT.

This clone has just a few counts. The chain couples TRBV5-1 to TRBJ2-3; TRBD1 matches at 8 bases. Germline V CDR1 and CDR2: SGHRS, YFSETQ. This CDR3 spans 15 amino acids. The J segment lost 3 bases and the V segment lost 7 bases, leaving 10 bases of the junction unmatched. The CDR3 DNA reads as TGCGCCAGCGCATCCCAGGGGGCTGGGACAGATACGCAGTATTTT. It encodes CASASQGAGTDTQYF.